The rows below give T cell receptor beta chains drawn from one sample of a study of chemoradiotherapy in HPV16-positive cancers. The data were produced by immunoSEQ multiplex PCR, yet TCRdb's version contains in-frame clones alone and is incomplete. In the table there are about 32,000 clones, roughly nine tenths of which are singletons. The sample was blood, taken from a patient who underwent chemoradiotherapy. These receptor sequences come from a human donor with HPV-associated anogenital cancer. Each CDR3 is given with its conserved first and last residue. Fields, in order: V gene, CDR3 length, clone size, D gene, J gene, CDR3 protein, CDR3 DNA. A D gene is named only where the DNA matches it firmly. Size tells how often a clone was seen (once, few, many) or the class of an expanded clone, and some rows leave it out.

>TRBV5-5|13|.|.|TRBJ2-2
CASSSMNTGELFF
TGTGCCAGCAGCTCGATGAACACCGGGGAGCTGTTTTTT
>TRBV19|14|.|TRBD2|TRBJ2-5
CASSVSGTPETQYF
TGTGCCAGTAGTGTGAGCGGGACCCCAGAGACCCAGTACTTC
>TRBV5-1|12|.|.|TRBJ2-5
CASGAGAETQYF
TGCGCCAGCGGGGCAGGGGCAGAGACCCAGTACTTC
>TRBV18|19|.|TRBD2|TRBJ2-6
CASSPLPSGSSSGANVLTF
TGTGCCAGCTCACCGTTGCCTAGCGGGAGTTCTTCTGGGGCCAACGTCCTGACTTTC
>TRBV9|15|once|.|TRBJ2-1
CASSVAAEGYNEQFF
TGTGCCAGCAGCGTAGCAGCCGAAGGTTACAATGAGCAGTTCTTC
>TRBV7-2|13|.|.|TRBJ1-2
CASGRGNDYGYTF
TGTGCCAGCGGCAGGGGAAACGACTATGGCTACACCTTC
>TRBV19|14|.|TRBD1|TRBJ2-7
CASSRDSDSYEQYF
TGTGCCAGTAGTAGGGACAGCGACTCCTACGAGCAGTACTTC
>TRBV7-6|16|.|TRBD2|TRBJ2-2
CASRGIAGALTGELFF
TGTGCCAGCAGGGGTATAGCGGGCGCACTCACCGGGGAGCTGTTTTTT
>TRBV30|13|.|.|TRBJ1-5
CAWSPKGSQPQHF
TGTGCCTGGAGCCCAAAGGGGTCCCAGCCCCAGCATTTT
>TRBV11-3|14|.|.|TRBJ2-5
CASSFRGPGETQYF
TGTGCCAGCAGCTTCCGGGGCCCAGGAGAGACCCAGTACTTC
>TRBV5-1|13|.|.|TRBJ2-7
CASSETVNYEQYF
TGCGCCAGCAGTGAGACAGTTAACTACGAGCAGTACTTC
>TRBV19|13|.|.|TRBJ1-3
CASSIRRGNTIYF
TGTGCCAGTAGTATAAGAAGAGGAAACACCATATATTTT
>TRBV6-6|13|.|TRBD1|TRBJ2-7
CASSLAGGSEQYF
TGTGCCAGCAGTTTGGCAGGGGGAAGCGAGCAGTACTTC
>TRBV23-1|17|.|.|TRBJ2-2
CASSHTLCDRNTGELFF
TGCGCCAGCAGTCACACCCTGTGCGACAGGAACACCGGGGAGCTGTTTTTT
>TRBV30|14|.|TRBD2|TRBJ2-3
CAWAQGLGVDTQYF
TGTGCCTGGGCCCAGGGACTAGGGGTTGATACGCAGTATTTT
>TRBV7-2|15|.|TRBD1|TRBJ1-5
CASSSPGQGAQPQHF
TGTGCCAGCAGCTCCCCGGGACAGGGGGCACAGCCCCAGCATTTT
>TRBV5-6|13|once|TRBD2|TRBJ2-1
CATGAGGYNEQFF
TGTGCCACAGGAGCGGGGGGTTACAATGAGCAGTTCTTC
>TRBV5-1|14|.|TRBD1|TRBJ2-7
CASSRDRDSYEQYF
TGCGCCAGCAGTCGGGACAGGGACTCCTACGAGCAGTACTTC
>TRBV27|13|once|.|TRBJ2-7
CASSLGTAYEQYF
TGTGCCAGCAGTTTAGGTACCGCGTACGAGCAGTACTTC
>TRBV9|16|.|TRBD2|TRBJ2-5
CASTPAGLAGKTSEYF
TGTGCCAGCACCCCCGCAGGGCTAGCGGGCAAAACATCGGAGTACTTC
>TRBV11-2|18|.|TRBD1|TRBJ2-4
CASSPAPQGGLSGNIQYF
TGTGCCAGCAGCCCCGCCCCACAGGGGGGATTGTCTGGGAACATTCAGTACTTC
>TRBV6-4|12|.|.|TRBJ2-1
CASSDSSVGQFF
TGTGCCAGCAGTGACTCGAGCGTGGGGCAGTTCTTC
>TRBV27|15|few|.|TRBJ2-5
CASSLDGHVTETQYF
TGTGCCAGCAGTTTAGACGGGCACGTCACAGAGACCCAGTACTTC
>TRBV15|15|once|.|TRBJ1-1
CATSRMRVGGGEAFF
TGTGCCACCAGCAGGATGAGGGTAGGGGGTGGTGAAGCTTTCTTT
>TRBV6-6|14|.|TRBD2|TRBJ2-5
CASKPIGGGETQYF
TGTGCCAGCAAACCCATTGGCGGGGGAGAGACCCAGTACTTC
>TRBV5-4|13|.|.|TRBJ2-6
CASSLVTSNVLTF
TGTGCCAGCAGCTTGGTAACATCCAACGTCCTGACTTTC
>TRBV6-1|13|.|.|TRBJ1-1
CASSYTAGTEAFF
TGTGCCAGCAGTTATACAGCGGGCACTGAAGCTTTCTTT
>TRBV19|14|once|.|TRBJ1-2
CASTPDGTNYGYTF
TGTGCCAGTACCCCGGACGGAACTAACTATGGCTACACCTTC
>TRBV11-2|13|.|.|TRBJ1-2
CASSPGGKRRYTF
TGTGCCAGCAGCCCCGGCGGGAAAAGGCGCTACACCTTC
>TRBV15|16|.|TRBD2|TRBJ2-1
CATSRDPGGPNNEQFF
TGTGCCACCAGCAGAGATCCGGGAGGGCCAAACAATGAGCAGTTCTTC
>TRBV19|15|.|.|TRBJ1-5
CASSLPRGLNQPQHF
TGTGCCAGTAGTCTTCCAAGGGGTCTTAATCAGCCCCAGCATTTT
>TRBV7-2|11|.|.|TRBJ2-7
CASSTTHEQYF
TGTGCCAGCAGCACAACGCACGAGCAGTACTTC
>TRBV30|16|.|.|TRBJ1-4
CAWSVRGTETNEKLFF
TGTGCCTGGAGTGTACGAGGGACGGAGACTAATGAAAAACTGTTTTTT
>TRBV10-2|17|.|.|TRBJ2-3
CASSEWGPRASTDTQYF
TGCGCCAGCAGTGAGTGGGGTCCTAGGGCTAGCACAGATACGCAGTATTTT
>TRBV9|17|.|.|TRBJ1-3
CASSLRQDVRSGNTIYF
TGTGCCAGCAGCTTAAGGCAGGACGTCCGCTCTGGAAACACCATATATTTT
>TRBV2|16|.|.|TRBJ2-7
CASSEFSALRSSEQYF
TGTGCCAGCAGTGAATTTTCGGCACTCAGGTCCTCCGAGCAGTACTTC
>TRBV13|16|.|TRBD1|TRBJ2-5
CASSPYARQGQETQYF
TGTGCCAGCAGCCCTTATGCTCGACAGGGACAGGAGACCCAGTACTTC
>TRBV29-1|13|.|.|TRBJ1-2
CSVYQGISYGYTF
TGCAGCGTTTATCAGGGGATAAGCTATGGCTACACCTTC
>TRBV5-1|14|.|TRBD1|TRBJ2-7
CASSLGQGAYEQYF
TGCGCCAGCAGCTTGGGACAGGGGGCCTACGAGCAGTACTTC
>TRBV28|16|.|.|TRBJ1-6
CASSATGRSTNSPLHF
TGTGCCAGCAGTGCAACAGGGAGAAGCACGAATTCACCCCTCCACTTT
>TRBV10-2|11|.|.|TRBJ1-1
CASSGGSEAFF
TGCGCCAGCAGTGGGGGGTCCGAAGCTTTCTTT
>TRBV5-6|14|.|.|TRBJ1-1
CASSPSLGELEAFF
TGTGCCAGCAGCCCTAGTCTGGGGGAGCTTGAAGCTTTCTTT